This entry describes one T cell receptor beta chain. This entry belongs to a study of blood T cell repertoires in COVID-19. Study-wide context: The study drew acute and convalescent COVID-19 samples from the United States, Italy and Spain.

V lost 7 bases and J 6 bases, leaving 20 bases between the germline ends. This CDR3 spans 15 amino acids. The germline CDR1 and CDR2 sequences are KGHDR and SFDVKD. Recruitment covered about 26 US areas and drew participants whose ages spanned roughly 18 to 90 years. What the recovered Cohort 3 donors had was two negative PCRs, clearance, or symptom resolution. Authors' data handling: Amplified reference gene primers provided the basis for estimating nucleated cell counts. The method was immunoSEQ multiplex PCR; TCRdb's version includes in-frame clones alone and lacks a portion of them. The D gene and trimming were derived from the DNA, and the V and J assignments and clone size from that table. The data show over 400,000 clones, about 88% seen once.

Sequencing used PBMCs or T cells enriched from blood (not recorded which). This receptor was obtained from an older woman who had recovered from COVID-19. The chain combines TRBV24-1 with TRBJ1-1; possible D gene TRBD1, 5 bases. DNA of the CDR3: TGTGCCACCAGGGTTGGGGCAGGGTCTTCCTCTGAAGCTTTCTTT. Amino acids: CATRVGAGSSSEAFF.